This entry is about one TCR beta chain. What it binds is unknown. Generated by immunoSEQ multiplex PCR, the TCRdb table keeps only in-frame clones and is missing some. The sample comprises about 180,000 clones, 87% of which are singletons, and over 4.5% rests with the top ten. This sample stems from a study of Ad26.COV2.S vaccination and SARS-CoV-2 variants. Whole-study findings and limits: Participants given vaccine showed non-spike TCR breadth similar to that of placebo recipients.

The sequencing here drew on peripheral blood, taken after recovery from COVID-19. The clonotype was recovered from a human donor who had recovered from COVID-19.

CDR3 sequence reads: CASSLEGLAGYNEQFF. Here the CDR3 DNA reads TGTGCCAGCAGCCTAGAGGGACTAGCGGGGTACAATGAGCAGTTCTTC. The chain uses TRBV9 and TRBJ2-1; 13 positions agree with TRBD2. The CDR3 is 16 residues long. The germline V gene encodes CDR1 SGDLS and CDR2 YYNGEE. After removal of 4 bases from V and 4 bases from J, the junction contained 5 bases not matched to a gene.